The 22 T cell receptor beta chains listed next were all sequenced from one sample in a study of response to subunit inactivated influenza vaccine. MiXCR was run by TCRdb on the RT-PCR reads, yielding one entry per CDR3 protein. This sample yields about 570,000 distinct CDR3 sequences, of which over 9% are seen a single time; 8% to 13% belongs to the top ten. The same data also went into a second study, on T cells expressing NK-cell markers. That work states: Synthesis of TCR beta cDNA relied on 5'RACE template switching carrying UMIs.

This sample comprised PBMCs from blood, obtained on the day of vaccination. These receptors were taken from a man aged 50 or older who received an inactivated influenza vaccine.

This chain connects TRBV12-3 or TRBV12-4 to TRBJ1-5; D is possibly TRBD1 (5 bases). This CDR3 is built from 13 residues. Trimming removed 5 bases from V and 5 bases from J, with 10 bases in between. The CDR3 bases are TGTGCCAGCAGTACGGACACCCATCAGCCCCAGCATTTT. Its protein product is CASSTDTHQPQHF.

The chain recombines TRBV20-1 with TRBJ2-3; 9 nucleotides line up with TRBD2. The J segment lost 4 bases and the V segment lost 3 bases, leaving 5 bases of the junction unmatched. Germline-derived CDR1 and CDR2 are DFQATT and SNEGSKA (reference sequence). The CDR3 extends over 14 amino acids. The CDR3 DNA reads TGCAGTGCTAGGCTAGCGGGACGTCCAGATACGCAGTATTTT. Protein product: CSARLAGRPDTQYF.

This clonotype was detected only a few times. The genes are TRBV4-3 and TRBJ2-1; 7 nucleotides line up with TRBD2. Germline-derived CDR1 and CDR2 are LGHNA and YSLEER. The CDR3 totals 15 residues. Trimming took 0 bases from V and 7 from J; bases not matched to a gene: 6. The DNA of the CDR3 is TGCGCCAGCAGCCAAGATGGGGGGGTAGGGAATGAGCAGTTCTTC. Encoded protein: CASSQDGGVGNEQFF.

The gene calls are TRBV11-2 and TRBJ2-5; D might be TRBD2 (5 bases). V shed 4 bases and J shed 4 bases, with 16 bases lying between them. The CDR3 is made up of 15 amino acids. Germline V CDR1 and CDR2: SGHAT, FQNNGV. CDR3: CASSSNGVGLETQYF. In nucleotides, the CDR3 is TGTGCCAGCAGCTCTAACGGGGTGGGGTTAGAGACCCAGTACTTC.

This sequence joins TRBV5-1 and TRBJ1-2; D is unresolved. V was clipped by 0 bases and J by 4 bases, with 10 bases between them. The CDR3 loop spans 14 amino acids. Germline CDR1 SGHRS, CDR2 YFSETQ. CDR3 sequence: CASSLAPGRYGYTF. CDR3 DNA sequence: TGCGCCAGCAGCTTGGCACCAGGCCGCTATGGCTACACCTTC. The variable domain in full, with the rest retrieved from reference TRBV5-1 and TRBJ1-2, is KAGVTQTPRYLIKTRGQQVTLSCSPISGHRSVSWYQQTPGQGLQFLFEYFSETQRNKGNFPGRFSGRQFSNSRSEMNVSTLELGDSALYLCASSLAPGRYGYTFGSGTRLTVV.

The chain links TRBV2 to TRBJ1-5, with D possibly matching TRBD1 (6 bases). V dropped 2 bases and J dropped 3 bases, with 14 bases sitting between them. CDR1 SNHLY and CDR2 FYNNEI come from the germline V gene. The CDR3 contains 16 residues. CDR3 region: CASSETDRRLNQPQHF. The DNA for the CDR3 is TGTGCCAGCAGTGAAACTGACAGGCGCCTCAATCAGCCCCAGCATTTT. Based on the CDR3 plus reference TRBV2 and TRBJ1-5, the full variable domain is EPEVTQTPSHQVTQMGQEVILRCVPISNHLYFYWYRQILGQKVEFLVSFYNNEISEKSEIFDDQFSVERPDGSNFTLKIRSTKLEDSAMYFCASSETDRRLNQPQHFGDGTRLSIL.

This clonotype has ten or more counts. The CDR3 here is CASSLLAGGLYNEQFF. DNA of the CDR3: TGTGCCAGCAGTTTATTAGCGGGGGGGCTCTACAATGAGCAGTTCTTC. J is TRBJ2-1 and V is TRBV28, with TRBD2 identical over 11 bases. The germline V gene has CDR1 MDHEN and CDR2 SYDVKM. The trim removed 1 base at V and 3 bases at J, leaving 2 bases unmatched. This CDR3 is 16 amino acids long.

CDR3 loop: CAWSPGTVGNTQYF. The CDR3 DNA follows: TGTGCCTGGAGTCCCGGGACAGTCGGAAATACGCAGTATTTT. The chain is built from TRBV30 and TRBJ2-3; 7 nucleotides align to TRBD1. The CDR3 spans 14 residues. Trimming at V came to 2 bases and at J to 7 bases, leaving 9 bases not matched to a gene. Germline V CDR1 and CDR2: GTSNPN, SVGIG (reference sequence).

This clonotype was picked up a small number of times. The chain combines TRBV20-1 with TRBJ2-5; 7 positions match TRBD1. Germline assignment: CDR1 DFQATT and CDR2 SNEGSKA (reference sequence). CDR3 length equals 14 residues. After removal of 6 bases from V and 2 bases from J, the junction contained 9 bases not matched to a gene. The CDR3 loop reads CSARSRDRQETQYF. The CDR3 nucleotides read TGCAGTGCCAGGTCAAGGGACAGACAAGAGACCCAGTACTTC.

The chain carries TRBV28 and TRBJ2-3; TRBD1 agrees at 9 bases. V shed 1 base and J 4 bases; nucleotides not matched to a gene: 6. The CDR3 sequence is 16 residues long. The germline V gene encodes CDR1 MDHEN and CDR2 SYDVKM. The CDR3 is CASSLSGQGGSDTQYF. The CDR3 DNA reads TGTGCCAGCAGTTTATCGGGACAGGGAGGATCAGATACGCAGTATTTT.

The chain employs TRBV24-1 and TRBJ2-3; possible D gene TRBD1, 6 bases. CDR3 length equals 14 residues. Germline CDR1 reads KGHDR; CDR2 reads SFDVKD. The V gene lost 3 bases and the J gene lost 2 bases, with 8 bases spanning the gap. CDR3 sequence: CATSDTGNTDTQYF. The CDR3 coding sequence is TGTGCCACCAGTGATACAGGGAACACAGATACGCAGTATTTT.

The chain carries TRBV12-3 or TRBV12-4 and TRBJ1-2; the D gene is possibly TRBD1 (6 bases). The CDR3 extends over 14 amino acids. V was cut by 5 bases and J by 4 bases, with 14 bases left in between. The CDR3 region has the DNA TGTGCCAGCAGTGTAACAGGGTCCGGCTATGGCTACACCTTC. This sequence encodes CASSVTGSGYGYTF.

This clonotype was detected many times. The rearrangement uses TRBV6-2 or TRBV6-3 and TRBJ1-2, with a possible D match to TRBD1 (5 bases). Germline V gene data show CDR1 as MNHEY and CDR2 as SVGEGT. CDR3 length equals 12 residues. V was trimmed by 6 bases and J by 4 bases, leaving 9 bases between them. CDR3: CASRSGGYGYTF. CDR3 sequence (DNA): TGTGCCAGCAGATCGGGGGGCTATGGCTACACCTTC.

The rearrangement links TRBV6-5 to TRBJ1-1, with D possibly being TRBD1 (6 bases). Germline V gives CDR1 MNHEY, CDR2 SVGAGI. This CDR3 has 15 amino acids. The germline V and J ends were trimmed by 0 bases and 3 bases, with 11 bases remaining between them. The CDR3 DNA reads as TGTGCCAGCAGTTACTCACGGGGGGCCCACACTGAAGCTTTCTTT. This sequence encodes CASSYSRGAHTEAFF.

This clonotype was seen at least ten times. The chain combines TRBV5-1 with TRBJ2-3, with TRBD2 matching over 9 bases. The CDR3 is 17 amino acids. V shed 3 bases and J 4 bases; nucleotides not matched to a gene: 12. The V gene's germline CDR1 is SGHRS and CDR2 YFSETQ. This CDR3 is CASSSSSGTVSADTQYF. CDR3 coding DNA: TGCGCCAGCAGCTCTTCTAGCGGGACCGTTTCGGCAGATACGCAGTATTTT.

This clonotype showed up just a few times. The CDR3 loop reads CATGDRNTGELFF. The DNA for the CDR3 is TGTGCCACGGGGGACAGAAACACCGGGGAGCTGTTTTTT. The J gene is TRBJ2-2, the V gene TRBV6-1; possibly TRBD1 for D (7 bases). The germline V gene encodes CDR1 MNHNS and CDR2 SASEGT. Between the trimmed V and J ends, which lost 10 bases and 2 bases, there was a span of 11 bases. CDR3 length: 13 residues.

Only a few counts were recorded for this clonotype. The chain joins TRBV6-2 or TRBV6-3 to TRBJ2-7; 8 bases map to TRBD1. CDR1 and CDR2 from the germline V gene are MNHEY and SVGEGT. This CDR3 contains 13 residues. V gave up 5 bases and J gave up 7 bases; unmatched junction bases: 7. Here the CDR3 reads CASSKTGDLEQYF. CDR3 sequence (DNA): TGTGCCAGCAGTAAGACAGGGGACTTGGAGCAGTACTTC.

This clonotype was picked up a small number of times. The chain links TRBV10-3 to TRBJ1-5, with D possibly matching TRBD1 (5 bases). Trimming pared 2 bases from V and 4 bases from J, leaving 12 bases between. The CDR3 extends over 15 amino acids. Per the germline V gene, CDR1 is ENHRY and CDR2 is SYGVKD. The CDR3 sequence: CAISEGRTNNQPQHF. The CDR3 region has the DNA TGTGCCATCAGTGAGGGTAGGACAAATAATCAGCCCCAGCATTTT.

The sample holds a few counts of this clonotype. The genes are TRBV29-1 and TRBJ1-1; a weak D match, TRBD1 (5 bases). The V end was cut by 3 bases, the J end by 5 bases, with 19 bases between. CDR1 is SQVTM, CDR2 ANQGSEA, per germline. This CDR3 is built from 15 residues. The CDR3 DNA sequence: TGCAGCGTTGAGGTCCGAGGGATGGGGGTTACTGAAGCTTTCTTT. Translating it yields CSVEVRGMGVTEAFF.

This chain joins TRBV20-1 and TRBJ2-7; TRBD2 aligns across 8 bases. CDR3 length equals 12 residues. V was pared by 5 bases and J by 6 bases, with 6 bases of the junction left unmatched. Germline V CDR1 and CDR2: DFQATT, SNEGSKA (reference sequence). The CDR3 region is CSARKSGSEQYF. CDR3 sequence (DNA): TGCAGTGCTCGCAAAAGCGGGAGCGAGCAGTACTTC.

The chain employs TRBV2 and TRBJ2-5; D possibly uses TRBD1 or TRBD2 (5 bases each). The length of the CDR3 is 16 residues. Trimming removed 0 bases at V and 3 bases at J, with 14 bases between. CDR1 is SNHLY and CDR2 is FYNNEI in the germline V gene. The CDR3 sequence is CASSEALGTEEETQYF. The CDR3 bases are TGTGCCAGCAGTGAAGCGCTCGGGACGGAGGAAGAGACCCAGTACTTC.

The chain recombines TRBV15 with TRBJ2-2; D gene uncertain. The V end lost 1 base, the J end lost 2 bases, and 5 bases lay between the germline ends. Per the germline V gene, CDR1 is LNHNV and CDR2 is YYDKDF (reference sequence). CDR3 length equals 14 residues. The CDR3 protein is CATSRVINTGELFF. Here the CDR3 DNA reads TGTGCCACCAGCAGAGTAATTAACACCGGGGAGCTGTTTTTT.